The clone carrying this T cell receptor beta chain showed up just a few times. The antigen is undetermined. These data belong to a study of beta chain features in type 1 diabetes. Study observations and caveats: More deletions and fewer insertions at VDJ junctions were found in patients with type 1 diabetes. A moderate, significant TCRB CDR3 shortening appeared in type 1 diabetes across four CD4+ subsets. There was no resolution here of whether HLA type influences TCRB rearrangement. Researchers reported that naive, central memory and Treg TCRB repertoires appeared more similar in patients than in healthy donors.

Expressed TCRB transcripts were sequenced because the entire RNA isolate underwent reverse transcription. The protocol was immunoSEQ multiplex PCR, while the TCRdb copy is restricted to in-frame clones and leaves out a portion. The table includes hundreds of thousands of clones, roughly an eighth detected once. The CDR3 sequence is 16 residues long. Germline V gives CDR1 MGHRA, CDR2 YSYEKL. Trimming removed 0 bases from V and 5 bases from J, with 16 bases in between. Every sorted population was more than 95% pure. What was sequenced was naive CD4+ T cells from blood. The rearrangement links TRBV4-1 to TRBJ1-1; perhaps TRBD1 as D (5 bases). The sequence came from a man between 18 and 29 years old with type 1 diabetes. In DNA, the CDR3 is TGCGCCAGCAGCCAAGATCGGGTGGGGGTTCAGACTGAAGCTTTCTTT. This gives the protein CASSQDRVGVQTEAFF.